The 3 T cell receptor beta chains below all came from one sample that was sequenced in a study of blood T cell repertoires in COVID-19. The data were produced by immunoSEQ multiplex PCR, yet TCRdb's version contains in-frame clones alone and is incomplete. The profile shows some 340,000 clones, over 90% of them singletons. The specimen was PBMCs or T cells enriched from blood (not recorded which). The origin of the receptors is a woman younger than 45 who had been exposed to COVID-19.

The chain recombines TRBV19 with TRBJ1-2; D remains ambiguous. Germline values: CDR1 LNHDA, CDR2 SQIVND (reference sequence). CDR3 length equals 12 residues. V was trimmed by 4 bases and J by 2 bases, leaving 5 bases between them. This chain's CDR3 is CASSNKNYGYTF. The CDR3 DNA sequence: TGTGCCAGTAGTAACAAAAACTATGGCTACACCTTC.

V and J are TRBV5-8 and TRBJ1-1; D call uncertain. The CDR3 is 12 amino acids. Germline V lookup: CDR1 SGHTS, CDR2 YDEGEE. V was shortened by 4 bases and J by 5 bases, with 9 bases between the two germline ends. The CDR3 sequence is CASSHLRTEAFF. In DNA, the CDR3 is TGTGCCAGCAGCCACCTCAGGACTGAAGCTTTCTTT.

The chain joins TRBV7-2 to TRBJ2-2, with a possible D match to TRBD1 (5 bases). This CDR3 has 17 amino acids. Germline V gene data show CDR1 as SGHTA and CDR2 as FQGNSA. V was trimmed by 5 bases and J by 1 base, leaving 17 bases between them. CDR3 in amino acids: CASSPHIHRQNTGELFF. CDR3 nucleotides: TGTGCCAGCAGCCCCCATATACACAGGCAGAACACCGGGGAGCTGTTTTTT.